Below, 2 T cell receptor beta chains from the same sample are listed, as sequenced in a study of blood T cell repertoires in COVID-19. Repertoires were generated with immunoSEQ multiplex PCR, while TCRdb's copy carries only in-frame clones and drops some. In the table there are 150,000 to 200,000 clones, 85% to 95% of which are singletons. Sequencing input: peripheral blood. The receptors here all came from a woman aged 55-70 years with COVID-19, enrolled during active disease.

The J gene is TRBJ1-2, the V gene TRBV7-9, with 7 bases aligning to TRBD1. The CDR3 has 14 amino acids. Trimming removed 2 bases from V and 5 bases from J; junction bases left unmatched: 5. Germline values: CDR1 SEHNR, CDR2 FQNEAQ (reference sequence). As DNA, the CDR3 is TGTGCCAGCAGCTTACCGATCAGGGGGTATGGCTACACCTTC. The encoded protein is CASSLPIRGYGYTF. Based on the CDR3 plus reference TRBV7-9 and TRBJ1-2, the full variable domain is DTGVSQNPRHKITKRGQNVTFRCDPISEHNRLYWYRQTLGQGPEFLTYFQNEAQLEKSRLLSDRFSAERPKGSFSTLEIQRTEQGDSAMYLCASSLPIRGYGYTFGSGTRLTVV.

The CDR3 DNA sequence: TGTGCCAGCAGCCCTAGAGAGGGATTTAACTATGGCTACACCTTC. The encoded protein is CASSPREGFNYGYTF. This chain links TRBV9 with TRBJ1-2, with unresolved D. V was shortened by 4 bases and J by 1 base, with 14 bases between the two germline ends. This CDR3 comprises 15 residues. Germline V lookup: CDR1 SGDLS, CDR2 YYNGEE.